Shown below are 10 T cell receptor beta chains from a single sample sequenced in a study of cytomegalovirus exposure and HLA in healthy donors (dated by TCRdb to the late 2010s). Library construction relied on the immunoSEQ multiplex PCR assay. For the multiplex PCR, a mixture combining 60 forward primers for TCR Vbeta segments and 13 reverse primers for TCR Jbeta segments was used. As stored in TCRdb, this immuneACCESS dataset retains in-frame rearrangements with V and J assigned. A fraction of the clones does not appear; measured against another copy, unresolved V genes explain less than half of the discrepancy, and the remainder lacks a known reason. Here the sample has 90,000 to 130,000 clones; about 86% occur a single time. Jointly, the top ten make up about 1.8% of the sample. Sequencing input: PBMCs. The receptors here all came from a man aged 35 to 55 in good health and CMV-seronegative.

This clone occurred a few times. The CDR3 spells CASSIGRGLDYGYTF. Here the CDR3 DNA reads TGTGCCAGTAGTATTGGCAGGGGGCTCGACTATGGCTACACCTTC. The V gene is TRBV19, the J gene TRBJ1-2; 8 bases match TRBD1. Germline CDR1 is LNHDA and CDR2 is SQIVND (reference sequence). Unmatched junction bases numbered 6, after V lost 3 bases and J lost 3 bases. The CDR3 contains 15 residues.

CDR3 region: CASSLEGPYEQYF. The CDR3 region has the DNA TGTGCCAGCAGTTTAGAGGGTCCCTACGAGCAGTACTTC. The genes are TRBV28 and TRBJ2-7; the D gene is possibly TRBD2 (5 bases). V lost 2 bases and J 2 bases, leaving 7 bases between the germline ends. This CDR3 region has 13 residues. Germline V gives CDR1 MDHEN, CDR2 SYDVKM.

This chain connects TRBV28 to TRBJ1-5; TRBD1 aligns across 7 bases. In germline, CDR1 is MDHEN, CDR2 SYDVKM. V lost 4 bases, J lost 4 bases, and 7 bases stayed unmatched. The CDR3 is 15 amino acids. The CDR3 loop is CASSSQGTANQPQHF. As DNA, the CDR3 is TGTGCCAGCAGTTCACAGGGGACAGCGAATCAGCCCCAGCATTTT.

This chain uses TRBV18 with TRBJ2-3; D might be TRBD1 (6 bases). Trimming left V 1 base short and J 5 bases short, with 7 bases between. The CDR3 runs to 13 residues. Per the germline V gene, CDR1 is KGHSH and CDR2 is LQKENI. The CDR3 sequence is CASSPLQGDTQYF. In nucleotides, the CDR3 is TGTGCCAGCTCACCACTACAGGGAGATACGCAGTATTTT.

The chain joins TRBV7-7 to TRBJ2-5; TRBD1 matches 7 bases. The CDR3 is made up of 14 amino acids. V shed 5 bases and J 3 bases; nucleotides not matched to a gene: 6. Germline V gene sequence: CDR1 SSHAT, CDR2 FNYEAQ (reference sequence). CDR3 coding DNA: TGTGCCAGCAGCACTTCGGGACAGAAAGAGACCCAGTACTTC. Translation: CASSTSGQKETQYF.

This clone appeared a single time. The chain has TRBV6-5 and TRBJ1-2; 7 bases fit TRBD1. The junction had 5 bases not matched to a gene; V was cut back by 5 bases and J by 8 bases. Per the germline V gene, CDR1 is MNHEY and CDR2 is SVGAGI. The CDR3 sequence is 12 residues long. CDR3 amino acids: CASSEDRKGYTF. Written as DNA, the CDR3 is TGTGCCAGCAGTGAGGACAGGAAGGGCTACACCTTC.

This chain connects TRBV28 to TRBJ2-7; D uncertain. The CDR3 is made up of 14 amino acids. Germline values: CDR1 MDHEN, CDR2 SYDVKM. Trimming shortened V by 5 bases and J by 4 bases, and 15 bases separated the two germline ends. As DNA, the CDR3 is TGTGCCAGCAGTCCTCTGGCCAGCGAGTACGAGCAGTACTTC. Encoded protein: CASSPLASEYEQYF.

The chain joins TRBV6-5 to TRBJ1-6; weak D call: TRBD1 (5 bases). Trimming took off 2 bases at V and 10 bases at J, with 15 bases between the two ends. This CDR3 contains 15 residues. The germline CDR1 and CDR2 sequences are MNHEY and SVGAGI. The CDR3 sequence is CASSYNNRPLSPLHF. The CDR3 coding sequence is TGTGCCAGCAGTTACAATAACAGGCCCCTCTCACCCCTCCACTTT.

The rearrangement uses TRBV6-1 and TRBJ1-3; no definite D call. Germline values: CDR1 MNHNS, CDR2 SASEGT. The CDR3 runs to 16 residues. V lost 3 bases and J lost 0, with 12 bases in between. The CDR3: CASSDRLLSSGNTIYF. DNA for the CDR3: TGTGCCAGCAGTGACAGGCTTTTAAGCTCTGGAAACACCATATATTTT.

The rearrangement joins TRBV18 to TRBJ2-2; D gene ambiguous. Trimming took off 6 bases at V and 6 bases at J, with 11 bases between the two ends. Germline CDR1 reads KGHSH; CDR2 reads LQKENI. This CDR3 comprises 13 residues. The CDR3 protein is CASSPLEAGELFF. CDR3 DNA sequence: TGTGCCAGCTCTCCCTTAGAAGCCGGGGAGCTGTTTTTT.